This TCR beta chain was documented in a study of T cell responses to AZD1222 COVID-19 vaccine. Study results and caveats: All repertoire sampling was performed exclusively after the peak T cell response. Close to half of all spike-specific TCRs reportedly target regions of the variants that are unmutated.

About this clone itself: Its specificity is not known.

Trimming cost V 5 bases and J 6 bases, with 8 bases left between them. The length of the CDR3 is 13 residues. Clones were read by immunoSEQ multiplex PCR, and TCRdb kept only the in-frame ones, dropping some. Here the sample spans around 120,000 clones, around 84% being singletons. The TCR comes from an adult who received the AZD1222 COVID-19 vaccine. This material consisted of peripheral blood, taken 28 days after the second AZD1222 dose. This chain uses TRBV12-3 or TRBV12-4 with TRBJ1-6; D unresolved. The CDR3, as DNA: TGTGCCAGCAGTCTGTCAGCTAATTCACCCCTCCACTTT. Its protein is CASSLSANSPLHF.